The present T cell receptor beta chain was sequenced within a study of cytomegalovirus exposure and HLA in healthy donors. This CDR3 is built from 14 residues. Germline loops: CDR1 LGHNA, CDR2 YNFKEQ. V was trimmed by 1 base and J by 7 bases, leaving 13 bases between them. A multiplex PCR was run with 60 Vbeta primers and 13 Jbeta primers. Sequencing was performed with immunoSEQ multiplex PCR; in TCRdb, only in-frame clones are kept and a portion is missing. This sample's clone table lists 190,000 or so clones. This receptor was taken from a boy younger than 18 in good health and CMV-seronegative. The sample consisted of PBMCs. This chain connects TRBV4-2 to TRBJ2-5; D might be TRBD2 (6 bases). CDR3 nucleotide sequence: TGTGCCAGCAGCCAAGGCGGGACGCACGGGACCCAGTACTTC. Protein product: CASSQGGTHGTQYF.